This T cell receptor beta chain stems from a study of T cell responses to AZD1222 COVID-19 vaccine. Study at large: Second-dose intervals of approximately 4 or approximately 12 weeks were pooled.

General study results and limits: As reported, nearly half of all spike-specific TCRs target variant regions that are unmutated. Baseline serostatus was positive in only a handful of AZD1222 recipients.

Here immunoSEQ multiplex PCR was the method, and the copy in TCRdb shows in-frame clones only, minus some. This sample carries 150,000 to 200,000 clones, just under 95% of them seen once, and the ten largest clones take around 1.3%. In the case of this clone: What it binds is unknown.

J was trimmed by 4 bases and V by 0 bases; bases with no gene match: 11. The germline V gene encodes CDR1 GTSNPN and CDR2 SVGIG (reference sequence). The CDR3 covers 17 residues. This TCR came from an adult in good health. This chain connects TRBV30 to TRBJ2-2; TRBD2 aligns across 7 bases. Source: peripheral blood, taken on day 0 of AZD1222 vaccination. The CDR3 DNA is TGTGCCTGGAGTGTGAGGAGGCTAGCGGTTAGCACCGGGGAGCTGTTTTTT. It specifies CAWSVRRLAVSTGELFF.